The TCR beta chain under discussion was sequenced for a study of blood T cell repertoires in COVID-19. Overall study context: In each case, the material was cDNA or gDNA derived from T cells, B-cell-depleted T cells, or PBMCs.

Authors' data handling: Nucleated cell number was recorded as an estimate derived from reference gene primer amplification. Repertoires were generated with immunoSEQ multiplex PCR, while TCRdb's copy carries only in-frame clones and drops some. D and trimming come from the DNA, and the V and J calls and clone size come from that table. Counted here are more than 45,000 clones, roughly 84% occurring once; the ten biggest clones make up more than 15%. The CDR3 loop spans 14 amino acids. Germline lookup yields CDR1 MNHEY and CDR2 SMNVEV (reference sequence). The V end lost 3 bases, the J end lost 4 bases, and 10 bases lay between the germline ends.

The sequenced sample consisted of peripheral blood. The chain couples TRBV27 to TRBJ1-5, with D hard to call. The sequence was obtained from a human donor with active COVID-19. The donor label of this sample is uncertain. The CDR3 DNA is TGTGCCAGCAGTTTGTTGGGCCTTAATCAGCCCCAGCATTTT. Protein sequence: CASSLLGLNQPQHF.